The 2 T cell receptor beta chains below all came from one sample that was sequenced in a study of monozygotic twins with inflammatory bowel disease. TCRdb reworked the 5' RACE reads into one entry per CDR3 protein, no DNA. This table lists 400,000 to 500,000 distinct CDR3 sequences. The sample taken for sequencing was blood. The receptors were gathered from a human donor with ulcerative colitis or Crohn's disease, or a healthy co-twin of an affected twin (not recorded which).

J is TRBJ1-3 and V is TRBV12-3 or TRBV12-4. The CDR3 totals 13 residues. CDR3 region: CASTRRGGNTMYF.

The chain links TRBV9 to TRBJ2-7; TCRdb reports TRBD1, a call that lacks DNA to check it against. CDR1 is SGDLS and CDR2 is YYNGEE in the germline V gene. The CDR3 totals 16 residues. CDR3 protein: CASSPFPGREVGEQYF.